This TCR beta chain is from a study of cytotoxic CD8 clonotypes in ibrutinib-treated CLL. Study information: Of the patients, 11 were relapsed/refractory, around 16 treatment-naive and some 17 IGHV unmutated.

Concerning this clone itself: Its target is unknown.

The germline V gene has CDR1 LNHDA and CDR2 SQIVND (reference sequence). This CDR3 is 14 amino acids long. V gave up 3 bases and J gave up 0 bases, with 8 bases separating them. Sequencing used immunoSEQ multiplex PCR; TCRdb keeps in-frame clones, though not all of them. This table holds approximately 190,000 clones, approximately 79% found once. Study-level points and caveats: Baseline clonality exceeded age-matched healthy donors and tracked circulating CD8+ T-cell counts. Upon ibrutinib response clonality rose, and upon progression it fell back toward baseline. Contraction or stability on treatment characterized the public clonotypes, which were uncommon.

The sequenced sample was PBMCs, obtained after 12 months of ibrutinib treatment. This receptor was taken from a human donor with chronic lymphocytic leukemia. The gene calls are TRBV19 and TRBJ1-2; D remains unclear. As DNA, the CDR3 is TGTGCCAGTAGTATCAGGCTTTCTAACTATGGCTACACCTTC. This codes for CASSIRLSNYGYTF.